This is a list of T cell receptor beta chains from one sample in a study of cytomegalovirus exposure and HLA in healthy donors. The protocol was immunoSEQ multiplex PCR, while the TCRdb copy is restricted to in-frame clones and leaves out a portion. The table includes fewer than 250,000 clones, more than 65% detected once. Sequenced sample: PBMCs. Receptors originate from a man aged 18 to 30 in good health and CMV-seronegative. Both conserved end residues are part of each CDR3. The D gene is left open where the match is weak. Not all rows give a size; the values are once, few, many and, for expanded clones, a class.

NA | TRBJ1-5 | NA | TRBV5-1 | TGCGCCAGCAGCACCGGCGGCTACAATCAGCCCCAGCATTTT | CASSTGGYNQPQHF
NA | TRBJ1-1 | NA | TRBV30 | TGTGCCTGGACCCCATCGGGACTCCTTGGTCGTTACACTGAAGCTTTCTTT | CAWTPSGLLGRYTEAFF
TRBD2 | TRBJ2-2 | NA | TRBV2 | TGTGCCAGCAGTGACCAGGGCGGGAGGGCCACCGGGGAGCTGTTTTTT | CASSDQGGRATGELFF
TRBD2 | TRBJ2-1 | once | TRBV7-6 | TGTGCCAGCAGCCCGGTAGGGACTAGCGGGAGTTGGGGCGGGGAGCAGTTCTTC | CASSPVGTSGSWGGEQFF
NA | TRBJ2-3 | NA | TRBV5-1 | TGCGCCAGCAGCATGGGGCCGGGAGCAGATACGCAGTATTTT | CASSMGPGADTQYF
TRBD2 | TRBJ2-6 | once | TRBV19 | TGTGCCAGTAGTAATAGCGGGAGGGGCTGGGCCAACGTCCTGACTTTC | CASSNSGRGWANVLTF
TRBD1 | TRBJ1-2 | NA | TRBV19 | TGTGCCAGTACCCCCAGTTGGGGGACAGGGTGGATGCGGAATGGCTACACCTTC | CASTPSWGTGWMRNGYTF
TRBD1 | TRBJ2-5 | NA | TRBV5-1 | TGCGCCAGCAGCTTCCAGGGGGCAGAGACCCAGTACTTC | CASSFQGAETQYF
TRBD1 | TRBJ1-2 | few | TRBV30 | TGTGCCTTGGACGGACAGGGCTATGGCTACACCTTC | CALDGQGYGYTF
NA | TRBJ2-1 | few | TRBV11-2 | TGTGCCAGCAGCTTAGACGGAGCCCCCCGGGAGCAGTTCTTC | CASSLDGAPREQFF
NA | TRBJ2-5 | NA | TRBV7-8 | TGTGCCAGCAGATCCATGGGAGTTTCGCTGGAGACCCAGTACTTC | CASRSMGVSLETQYF
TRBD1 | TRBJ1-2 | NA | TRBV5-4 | TGTGCCAGCAGCTGGGGGACAGGGGTAGATGGCTACACCTTC | CASSWGTGVDGYTF
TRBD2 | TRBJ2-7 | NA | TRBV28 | TGTGCCAGCAGCCTCAAGGGACTAGCGGATTACGAGCAGTACTTC | CASSLKGLADYEQYF
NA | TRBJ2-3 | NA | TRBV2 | TGTGCCAGCAGTGGAACTCGGGTCGTCGATACGCAGTATTTT | CASSGTRVVDTQYF
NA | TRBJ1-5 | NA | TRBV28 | TGTGCCAGCAGTTTGACAGACCATAGCAATCAGCCCCAGCATTTT | CASSLTDHSNQPQHF
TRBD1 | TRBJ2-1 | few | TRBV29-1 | TGCAGCACGCGGGTACCGGGACAGGGGAACAATGAGCAGTTCTTC | CSTRVPGQGNNEQFF
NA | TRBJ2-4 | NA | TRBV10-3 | TGTGCCATCTCCCCCCAGAGGGAAGGGGCCAAAAACATTCAGTACTTC | CAISPQREGAKNIQYF
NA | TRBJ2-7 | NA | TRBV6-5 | TGTGCCAGCAGTTCCGGGACTCCCGTAACTTCCTACGAGCAGTACTTC | CASSSGTPVTSYEQYF